Shown below are 2 T cell receptor beta chains from a single sample sequenced in a study of T cells after yellow fever vaccination. Each CDR3 protein is one row after TCRdb ran MiXCR on the 5' RACE reads. The sample comprises 300,000 to 400,000 distinct CDR3 sequences, around 13% of which are singletons, and 2.5% to 4% rests with the top ten. Specimen: CD4+ T cells sorted from PBMCs, collected 15 days after the yellow fever booster vaccination. The receptor source for this set is a young man who received the YFV17D yellow fever vaccine.

J is TRBJ1-1 and V is TRBV7-2; D unclear. This CDR3 comprises 12 residues. CDR1 and CDR2 from the germline V gene are SGHTA and FQGNSA. Trimming stripped 2 bases from V and 12 bases from J, with 13 bases between. The CDR3 bases are TGTGCCAGCAGCTTATCCTGGGGTTTAACTTTCTTT. Translating it yields CASSLSWGLTFF.

This chain uses TRBV6-1 with TRBJ2-2, with 12 bases that match TRBD1. V lost 6 bases, J lost 6 bases, and 14 bases stayed unmatched. Per the germline V gene, CDR1 is MNHNS and CDR2 is SASEGT. The CDR3 is made up of 18 amino acids. CDR3 region: CASRAGTGGSDSPGELFF. DNA of the CDR3: TGTGCCAGCAGGGCGGGGACAGGGGGCTCAGACTCCCCCGGGGAGCTGTTTTTT.